This TCR beta chain comes out of a study of cytomegalovirus exposure and HLA in healthy donors. Data came from immunoSEQ multiplex PCR; TCRdb stores just in-frame clones and leaves some out. The sample has around 150,000 clones, 80% to 90% seen once. The CDR3 loop spans 15 amino acids. Trimming removed 5 bases at V and 1 base at J, with 14 bases between. Germline CDR1 and CDR2: SEHNR and FQNEAQ (reference sequence). Specimen: PBMCs. The rearrangement uses TRBV7-9 and TRBJ1-1; the D gene is possibly TRBD1 (6 bases). This clonotype originated in a woman aged 18-29 years in good health and CMV-seronegative. CDR3 in DNA: TGTGCCAGCAGCCCAAACAGGGCCACGAACACTGAAGCTTTCTTT. Protein: CASSPNRATNTEAFF.